The rows below give T cell receptor beta chains drawn from one sample of a study of shared clonotypes between healthy human individuals. The table came from immunoSEQ multiplex PCR; TCRdb's copy has only in-frame clones and leaves some out. The repertoire holds about 2.2 million clones, about 93% seen once, with under 2% in the top ten. The source material was naive CD8+ T cells from PBMCs. The source is a man between 18 and 29 years old in good health. Some clones in this sample may be carry-over from other donors' samples. CDR3s include the opening cysteine and the closing phenylalanine or tryptophan. The D gene is left open where the match is weak. Where a row states a size, it is once, few, many or the class of an expanded clone; other rows omit it.

d_call: .
v_call: TRBV7-9
j_call: TRBJ1-2
cdr3_length: 14
clone_size: few
cdr3_nt: TGTGCCAGCAGCGCCAGGGAAGTTGGGGTCGGCTACACCTTC
cdr3_aa: CASSAREVGVGYTF

d_call: TRBD2
v_call: TRBV9
j_call: TRBJ2-2
cdr3_length: 16
clone_size: .
cdr3_nt: TGTGCCAGCAGGGGTGGGACTAGCGGATACACCGGGGAGCTGTTTTTT
cdr3_aa: CASRGGTSGYTGELFF

d_call: TRBD2
v_call: TRBV27
j_call: TRBJ2-3
cdr3_length: 18
clone_size: .
cdr3_nt: TGTGCCAGCTGGGGATGGCGGGAGGGGTATTATAGCACAGATACGCAGTATTTT
cdr3_aa: CASWGWREGYYSTDTQYF

d_call: .
v_call: TRBV11-2
j_call: TRBJ2-7
cdr3_length: 15
clone_size: .
cdr3_nt: TGTGCCAGCAGCTTCATCAAAAGCAGCCACTACGAGCAGTACTTC
cdr3_aa: CASSFIKSSHYEQYF

d_call: .
v_call: TRBV19
j_call: TRBJ1-5
cdr3_length: 15
clone_size: .
cdr3_nt: TGTGCCAGTAGTATAGCGCAGGGCCTGAATCAGCCCCAGCATTTT
cdr3_aa: CASSIAQGLNQPQHF

d_call: .
v_call: TRBV7-9
j_call: TRBJ1-5
cdr3_length: 15
clone_size: .
cdr3_nt: TGTGCCAGCAGCTCATCAGACTATAGCAATCAGCCCCAGCATTTT
cdr3_aa: CASSSSDYSNQPQHF

d_call: .
v_call: TRBV14
j_call: TRBJ1-4
cdr3_length: 15
clone_size: .
cdr3_nt: TGTGCCAGCAGCCAAGGCGGACAACCTAATGAAAAACTGTTTTTT
cdr3_aa: CASSQGGQPNEKLFF

d_call: TRBD1
v_call: TRBV27
j_call: TRBJ2-7
cdr3_length: 14
clone_size: once
cdr3_nt: TGTGCCAGCAGTTATACAGGGGGTGCGGCCGAGCAGTACTTC
cdr3_aa: CASSYTGGAAEQYF

d_call: TRBD1
v_call: TRBV19
j_call: TRBJ1-1
cdr3_length: 15
clone_size: few
cdr3_nt: TGTGCCAGTAGTATAGATGTGACAGGGGCTTCTGAAGCTTTCTTT
cdr3_aa: CASSIDVTGASEAFF

d_call: .
v_call: TRBV28
j_call: TRBJ2-7
cdr3_length: 15
clone_size: .
cdr3_nt: TGTGCCAGCAGTGCTTCCGGGACCGGAGAATACGAGCAGTACTTC
cdr3_aa: CASSASGTGEYEQYF

d_call: .
v_call: TRBV9
j_call: TRBJ2-7
cdr3_length: 13
clone_size: .
cdr3_nt: TGTGCCAGCAGCGTAGGAGTCTCCTACGAGCAGTACTTC
cdr3_aa: CASSVGVSYEQYF

d_call: .
v_call: TRBV5-8
j_call: TRBJ2-7
cdr3_length: 16
clone_size: .
cdr3_nt: TGTGCCAGCAGCTTGGTATTCGGGAGTCGGGCCTACGAGCAGTACTTC
cdr3_aa: CASSLVFGSRAYEQYF

d_call: .
v_call: TRBV27
j_call: TRBJ1-6
cdr3_length: 14
clone_size: .
cdr3_nt: TGTGCCAGCAGTTTGGGAACCTATAATTCACCCCTCCACTTT
cdr3_aa: CASSLGTYNSPLHF

d_call: .
v_call: TRBV27
j_call: TRBJ1-5
cdr3_length: 16
clone_size: once
cdr3_nt: TGTGCCAGCAGTTTATCTGGGGGGGAAGGCAATCAGCCCCAGCATTTT
cdr3_aa: CASSLSGGEGNQPQHF

d_call: .
v_call: TRBV27
j_call: TRBJ2-3
cdr3_length: 15
clone_size: .
cdr3_nt: TGTGCCAGCAGTTTACGTCAGGGATCCCCAGATACGCAGTATTTT
cdr3_aa: CASSLRQGSPDTQYF

d_call: .
v_call: TRBV19
j_call: TRBJ1-1
cdr3_length: 14
clone_size: .
cdr3_nt: TGTGCCAGTAGTCTAGGAGGGGCTGGCACTGAAGCTTTCTTT
cdr3_aa: CASSLGGAGTEAFF

d_call: .
v_call: TRBV9
j_call: TRBJ2-7
cdr3_length: 14
clone_size: .
cdr3_nt: TGTGCCAGCAGCGAGGGGAGTCCCAACTACGAGCAGTACTTC
cdr3_aa: CASSEGSPNYEQYF

d_call: .
v_call: TRBV13
j_call: TRBJ2-3
cdr3_length: 14
clone_size: .
cdr3_nt: TGTGCCAGCAGCTGGAGCGGGCCCACAGATACGCAGTATTTT
cdr3_aa: CASSWSGPTDTQYF

d_call: .
v_call: TRBV28
j_call: TRBJ2-2
cdr3_length: 16
clone_size: .
cdr3_nt: TGTGCCAGCAGTTCGGCCGGGACATCGAACACCGGGGAGCTGTTTTTT
cdr3_aa: CASSSAGTSNTGELFF

d_call: TRBD1
v_call: TRBV29-1
j_call: TRBJ1-2
cdr3_length: 14
clone_size: few
cdr3_nt: TGCAGCGCCGGGACAGACCCTGTTGGCTATGGCTACACCTTC
cdr3_aa: CSAGTDPVGYGYTF

d_call: .
v_call: TRBV19
j_call: TRBJ2-1
cdr3_length: 14
clone_size: .
cdr3_nt: TGTGCCAGTAGTATACGGGAATCCTACAATGAGCAGTTCTTC
cdr3_aa: CASSIRESYNEQFF

d_call: .
v_call: TRBV29-1
j_call: TRBJ1-1
cdr3_length: 9
clone_size: few
cdr3_nt: TGCAGCGTTGGCGGGGAAGCTTTCTTT
cdr3_aa: CSVGGEAFF

d_call: .
v_call: TRBV29-1
j_call: TRBJ2-1
cdr3_length: 15
clone_size: .
cdr3_nt: TGCAGCGTTGAAGGGGTCTTTGGCTCCTACAATGAGCAGTTCTTC
cdr3_aa: CSVEGVFGSYNEQFF

d_call: .
v_call: TRBV27
j_call: TRBJ2-1
cdr3_length: 13
clone_size: .
cdr3_nt: TGTGCCAGCAGTTTAGGGTCCCACAATGAGCAGTTCTTC
cdr3_aa: CASSLGSHNEQFF

d_call: TRBD2
v_call: TRBV4-1
j_call: TRBJ2-7
cdr3_length: 15
clone_size: .
cdr3_nt: TGCGCCAGCAGCCAAGTGACTAGCGGGATCGCCGAGCAGTACTTC
cdr3_aa: CASSQVTSGIAEQYF

d_call: .
v_call: TRBV4-1
j_call: TRBJ1-5
cdr3_length: 18
clone_size: .
cdr3_nt: TGCGCCAGCAGCCAAGATATGAGACAGCCTTATAGCAATCAGCCCCAGCATTTT
cdr3_aa: CASSQDMRQPYSNQPQHF

d_call: .
v_call: TRBV9
j_call: TRBJ2-1
cdr3_length: 14
clone_size: .
cdr3_nt: TGTGCCAGCAGCGTGGCATTGGGTGGCAATGAGCAGTTCTTC
cdr3_aa: CASSVALGGNEQFF

d_call: .
v_call: TRBV14
j_call: TRBJ2-2
cdr3_length: 15
clone_size: .
cdr3_nt: TGTGCCAGCAGCCACGGGACTGTATACACCGGGGAGCTGTTTTTT
cdr3_aa: CASSHGTVYTGELFF

d_call: .
v_call: TRBV10-3
j_call: TRBJ2-5
cdr3_length: 13
clone_size: .
cdr3_nt: TGTGCCATCAGATGGACAGAGCAAGAGACCCAGTACTTC
cdr3_aa: CAIRWTEQETQYF

d_call: TRBD1
v_call: TRBV5-4
j_call: TRBJ1-2
cdr3_length: 16
clone_size: .
cdr3_nt: TGTGCCAGCAGTCCGGCCGGTGGGACAGGGAAATATGGCTACACCTTC
cdr3_aa: CASSPAGGTGKYGYTF

d_call: TRBD2
v_call: TRBV11-2
j_call: TRBJ2-7
cdr3_length: 15
clone_size: .
cdr3_nt: TGTGCCAGCAGCGCGGGGGTTCCGAGCTCCTACGAGCAGTACTTC
cdr3_aa: CASSAGVPSSYEQYF

d_call: TRBD1
v_call: TRBV10-2
j_call: TRBJ1-1
cdr3_length: 15
clone_size: .
cdr3_nt: TGCGCCAGCAGTGGCCGGGACAGGGAGGGGGCTGAAGCTTTCTTT
cdr3_aa: CASSGRDREGAEAFF

d_call: .
v_call: TRBV5-6
j_call: TRBJ2-7
cdr3_length: 13
clone_size: once
cdr3_nt: TGTGCCAGCAGACATAGCCTAGCCTACGAGCAGTACTTC
cdr3_aa: CASRHSLAYEQYF

d_call: .
v_call: TRBV7-9
j_call: TRBJ2-7
cdr3_length: 15
clone_size: .
cdr3_nt: TGTGCCAGCAGCCGCACTAGCAAGGGGGACTACGAGCAGTACTTC
cdr3_aa: CASSRTSKGDYEQYF

d_call: TRBD1
v_call: TRBV19
j_call: TRBJ1-1
cdr3_length: 17
clone_size: .
cdr3_nt: TGTGCCAGTAGTGGACAGGGGGGGACGGAGATGAACACTGAAGCTTTCTTT
cdr3_aa: CASSGQGGTEMNTEAFF

d_call: .
v_call: TRBV28
j_call: TRBJ2-1
cdr3_length: 16
clone_size: .
cdr3_nt: TGTGCCAGCAGCGGCAGAAGACGATATGTCGCAGATGAGCAGTTCTTC
cdr3_aa: CASSGRRRYVADEQFF

d_call: TRBD2
v_call: TRBV27
j_call: TRBJ2-7
cdr3_length: 15
clone_size: .
cdr3_nt: TGTGCCAGCAGTTTATTGGCGGGAGGCCCCTTAGAGCAGTACTTC
cdr3_aa: CASSLLAGGPLEQYF

d_call: .
v_call: TRBV27
j_call: TRBJ2-3
cdr3_length: 13
clone_size: .
cdr3_nt: TGTGCCAGCAGTTTTTTAGCGGCAGATACGCAGTATTTT
cdr3_aa: CASSFLAADTQYF

d_call: TRBD1
v_call: TRBV30
j_call: TRBJ2-7
cdr3_length: 15
clone_size: .
cdr3_nt: TGTGCCTGGCGGACGCCCGGACAGGGATCTCCCGAGCAGTACTTC
cdr3_aa: CAWRTPGQGSPEQYF

d_call: .
v_call: TRBV5-1
j_call: TRBJ1-1
cdr3_length: 15
clone_size: .
cdr3_nt: TGCGCCAGCAGCTTGGTGACGGGGAAGAACACTGAAGCTTTCTTT
cdr3_aa: CASSLVTGKNTEAFF

d_call: TRBD2
v_call: TRBV15
j_call: TRBJ2-1
cdr3_length: 15
clone_size: .
cdr3_nt: TGTGCCACCAGCTTAGCGGGAGTCTCCTACAATGAGCAGTTCTTC
cdr3_aa: CATSLAGVSYNEQFF

d_call: .
v_call: TRBV25-1
j_call: TRBJ1-2
cdr3_length: 10
clone_size: .
cdr3_nt: TGTGCCAGCAGTGATACAGGCTACACCTTC
cdr3_aa: CASSDTGYTF

d_call: TRBD1
v_call: TRBV19
j_call: TRBJ1-5
cdr3_length: 15
clone_size: .
cdr3_nt: TGTGCCAGTAGGTTGACAGGGTCTTGGGATCAGCCCCAGCATTTT
cdr3_aa: CASRLTGSWDQPQHF

d_call: TRBD2
v_call: TRBV27
j_call: TRBJ2-7
cdr3_length: 16
clone_size: .
cdr3_nt: TGTGCCAGCAGTCCATTATCTAGCGGGAGTTCCCACGAGCAGTACTTC
cdr3_aa: CASSPLSSGSSHEQYF

d_call: TRBD1
v_call: TRBV7-2
j_call: TRBJ2-7
cdr3_length: 17
clone_size: .
cdr3_nt: TGTGCCAGCAGCCTACCTATGGACGGCACAGGGGGCGGCGAGCAGTACTTC
cdr3_aa: CASSLPMDGTGGGEQYF

d_call: TRBD1
v_call: TRBV27
j_call: TRBJ2-3
cdr3_length: 14
clone_size: .
cdr3_nt: TGTGCCAGCAGGGTGACAGGGTCCACAGATACGCAGTATTTT
cdr3_aa: CASRVTGSTDTQYF

d_call: .
v_call: TRBV27
j_call: TRBJ2-1
cdr3_length: 16
clone_size: .
cdr3_nt: TGTGCCAGCAGCCAAGACTATCCCCGCTCCTACAATGAGCAGTTCTTC
cdr3_aa: CASSQDYPRSYNEQFF

d_call: .
v_call: TRBV6-5
j_call: TRBJ2-1
cdr3_length: 16
clone_size: .
cdr3_nt: TGTGCCAGCAGTTACTCGAGGGGGGCGGGATACAATGAGCAGTTCTTC
cdr3_aa: CASSYSRGAGYNEQFF

d_call: .
v_call: TRBV30
j_call: TRBJ1-1
cdr3_length: 13
clone_size: .
cdr3_nt: TGTGCCTGGAGTGTCGGGGGGATCTCTGAAGCTTTCTTT
cdr3_aa: CAWSVGGISEAFF

d_call: .
v_call: TRBV5-1
j_call: TRBJ2-7
cdr3_length: 15
clone_size: once
cdr3_nt: TGCGCCAGCAGTCGTACGGGACCCTTATCCTACGAGCAGTACTTC
cdr3_aa: CASSRTGPLSYEQYF

d_call: TRBD1
v_call: TRBV27
j_call: TRBJ2-7
cdr3_length: 13
clone_size: .
cdr3_nt: TGTGCCAGCAGGGGACAGGGGTTTTACGAGCAGTACTTC
cdr3_aa: CASRGQGFYEQYF

d_call: .
v_call: TRBV11-2
j_call: TRBJ2-1
cdr3_length: 14
clone_size: .
cdr3_nt: TGTGCCAGCATCAACCCCAGCTCCTACAATGAGCAGTTCTTC
cdr3_aa: CASINPSSYNEQFF

d_call: .
v_call: TRBV6-5
j_call: TRBJ1-2
cdr3_length: 13
clone_size: .
cdr3_nt: TGTGCCAGCAGTTATAATCAGGTCTATGGCTACACCTTC
cdr3_aa: CASSYNQVYGYTF

d_call: .
v_call: TRBV6-1
j_call: TRBJ1-1
cdr3_length: 13
clone_size: .
cdr3_nt: TGTGCCAGCAGTGTTGACACCAACACTGAAGCTTTCTTT
cdr3_aa: CASSVDTNTEAFF

d_call: .
v_call: TRBV5-5
j_call: TRBJ2-6
cdr3_length: 18
clone_size: .
cdr3_nt: TGTGCCAGCAGCTTGGGCAGGGGCTCAGACTCTGGGGCCAACGTCCTGACTTTC
cdr3_aa: CASSLGRGSDSGANVLTF